This record concerns one T cell receptor beta chain sequence. This CDR3 has 12 residues. Germline V CDR1 and CDR2: SNHLY, FYNNEI. V gave up 6 bases and J gave up 0 bases, with 5 bases separating them. Sequencing used immunoSEQ multiplex PCR; TCRdb keeps in-frame clones, though not all of them. The table lists over 50,000 clones, around 80% of them singletons. This entry belongs to a study of control samples from healthy donors and cancer patients. This receptor was obtained from a man aged 65 to 85 in good health. V and J are TRBV2 and TRBJ1-2; D is unclear. The material sequenced was blood. The CDR3 reads CASRQTNYGYTF. In nucleotides, the CDR3 is TGTGCCAGCAGACAGACTAACTATGGCTACACCTTC. Drawing the rest from reference TRBV2 and TRBJ1-2, the complete variable domain is EPEVTQTPSHQVTQMGQEVILRCVPISNHLYFYWYRQILGQKVEFLVSFYNNEISEKSEIFDDQFSVERPDGSNFTLKIRSTKLEDSAMYFCASRQTNYGYTFGSGTRLTVV.